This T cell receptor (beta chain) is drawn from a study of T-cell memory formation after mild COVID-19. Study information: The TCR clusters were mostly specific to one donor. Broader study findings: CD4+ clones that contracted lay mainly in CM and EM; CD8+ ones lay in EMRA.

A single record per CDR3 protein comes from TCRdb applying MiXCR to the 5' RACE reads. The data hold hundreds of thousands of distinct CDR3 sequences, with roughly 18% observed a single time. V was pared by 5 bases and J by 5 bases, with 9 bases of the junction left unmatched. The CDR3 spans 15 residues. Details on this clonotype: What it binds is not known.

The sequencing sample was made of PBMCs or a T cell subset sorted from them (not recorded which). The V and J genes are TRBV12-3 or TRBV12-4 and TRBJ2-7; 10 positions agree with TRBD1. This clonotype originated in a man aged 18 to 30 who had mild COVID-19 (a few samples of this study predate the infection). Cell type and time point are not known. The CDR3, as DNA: TGTGCCAGCAGTACTCCGGGACAGGGGAGAGACGAGCAGTACTTC. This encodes CASSTPGQGRDEQYF.